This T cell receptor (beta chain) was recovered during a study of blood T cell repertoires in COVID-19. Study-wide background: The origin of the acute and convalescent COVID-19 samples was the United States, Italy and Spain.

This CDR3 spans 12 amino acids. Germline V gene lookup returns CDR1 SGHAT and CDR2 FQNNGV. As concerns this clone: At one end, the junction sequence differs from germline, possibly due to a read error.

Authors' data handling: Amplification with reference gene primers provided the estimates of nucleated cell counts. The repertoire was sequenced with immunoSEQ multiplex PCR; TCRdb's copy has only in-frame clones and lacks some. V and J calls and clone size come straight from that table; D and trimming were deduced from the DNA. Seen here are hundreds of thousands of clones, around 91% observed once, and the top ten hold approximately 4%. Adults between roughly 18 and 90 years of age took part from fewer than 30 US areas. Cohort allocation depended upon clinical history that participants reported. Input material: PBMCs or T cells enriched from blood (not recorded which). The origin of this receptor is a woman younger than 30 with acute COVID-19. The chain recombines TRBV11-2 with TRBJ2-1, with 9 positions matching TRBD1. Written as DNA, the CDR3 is TGTGCCAGCAGCTTAAGTGGGACAGGGCTAATCTTC. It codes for CASSLSGTGLIF. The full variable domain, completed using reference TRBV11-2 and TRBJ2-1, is EAGVAQSPRYKIIEKRQSVAFWCNPISGHATLYWYQQILGQGPKLLIQFQNNGVVDDSQLPKDRFSAERLKGVDSTLKIQPAKLEDSAVYLCASSLSGTGLIFGPGTRLTVL.